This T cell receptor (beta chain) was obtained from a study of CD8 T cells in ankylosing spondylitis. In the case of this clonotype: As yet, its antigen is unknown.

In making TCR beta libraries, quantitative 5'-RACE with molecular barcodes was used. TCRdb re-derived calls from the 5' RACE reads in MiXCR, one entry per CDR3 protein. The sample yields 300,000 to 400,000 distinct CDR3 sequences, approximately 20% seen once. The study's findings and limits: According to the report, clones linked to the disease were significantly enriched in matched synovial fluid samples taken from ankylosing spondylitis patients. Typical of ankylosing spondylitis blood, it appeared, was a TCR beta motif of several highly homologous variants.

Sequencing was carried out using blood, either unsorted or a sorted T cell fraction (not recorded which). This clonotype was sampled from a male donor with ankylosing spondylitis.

CDR3 nucleotides: TGCGCCAGCAGGTGGTCTAGCGGGACGGAGACCCAGTACTTC. This sequence encodes CASRWSSGTETQYF. The chain is built from TRBV5-1 and TRBJ2-5; 9 nucleotides agree with TRBD2. Trimming at V came to 5 bases and at J to 5 bases, leaving 7 bases not matched to a gene. Germline lookup yields CDR1 SGHRS and CDR2 YFSETQ. The CDR3 has 14 amino acids.